The text below deals with one TCR beta chain. 13 Jbeta primers and 60 Vbeta primers were used for the PCR. Clones were read by immunoSEQ multiplex PCR, and TCRdb kept only the in-frame ones, dropping some. Here the sample spans roughly 160,000 clones, less than 90% being singletons. This sample was taken from a study of cytomegalovirus exposure and HLA in healthy donors. Trimming cost V 1 base and J 6 bases, with 19 bases left between them. This CDR3 region has 16 residues. Germline CDR1 and CDR2: SEHNR and FQNEAQ (reference sequence). J is TRBJ2-7 and V is TRBV7-9, with a possible D match to TRBD1 (7 bases). The specimen was PBMCs. The receptor was isolated from a man aged 25 to 40 in good health and CMV-seronegative. DNA of the CDR3: TGTGCCAGCAGCTTAGTAGTTTCAGGGGGGTTCCGCGAGCAGTACTTC. Its translation: CASSLVVSGGFREQYF.